Given below is one T cell receptor (beta chain) in context. A read error is possible here, since a much larger clone lies one base away. These data originate in a study of tumor-infiltrating lymphocytes in primary liver carcinoma. Study information: Productive TCRbeta reads per sample were roughly 3.65 to 8 million, not differing by tissue.

Germline assignment: CDR1 MNHNY and CDR2 SVGAGI (reference sequence). This CDR3 region has 13 residues. Trimming shortened V by 6 bases and J by 6 bases, and 14 bases separated the two germline ends. Priming with a constant-region primer yielded TCR beta cDNA from roughly 500 ng total RNA. Three rounds of nested multiplex PCR with slightly modified ARM-PCR produced TCR beta libraries. In the first two PCR rounds, TRBV1-TRBV30 forward primers were paired with a C-beta reverse primer, and each round lasted around 10 cycles. One entry per CDR3 protein results from TCRdb running MiXCR on the multiplex PCR reads. The repertoire holds some 130,000 distinct CDR3 sequences, about two thirds seen once, with over 7.5% in the top ten. DNA and RNA were both co-extracted from 20-30 mg of bulk tissue that had not been sorted.

The sequenced sample was tumor-adjacent normal liver tissue. The TCR originated in a woman aged 55-69 years with primary liver carcinoma and hepatitis B virus infection. The chain links TRBV6-6 to TRBJ1-2; possible D gene TRBD1, 5 bases. Here the CDR3 reads CASRRDGADGYTF. The CDR3 DNA sequence: TGTGCCAGCAGAAGGGACGGGGCTGATGGCTACACCTTC.